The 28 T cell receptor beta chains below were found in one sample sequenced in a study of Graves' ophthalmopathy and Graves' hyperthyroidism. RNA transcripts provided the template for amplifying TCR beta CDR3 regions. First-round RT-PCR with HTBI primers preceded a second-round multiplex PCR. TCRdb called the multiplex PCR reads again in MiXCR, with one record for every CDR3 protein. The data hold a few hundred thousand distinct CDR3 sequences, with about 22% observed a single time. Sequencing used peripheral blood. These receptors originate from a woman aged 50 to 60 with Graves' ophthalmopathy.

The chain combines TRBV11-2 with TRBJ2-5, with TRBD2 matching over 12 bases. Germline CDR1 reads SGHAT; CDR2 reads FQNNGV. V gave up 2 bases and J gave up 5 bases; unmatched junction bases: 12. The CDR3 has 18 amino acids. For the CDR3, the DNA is TGTGCCAGCAGCTTATACTCCGGGCTAGCGGGAGGGCAGGAGACCCAGTACTTC. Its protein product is CASSLYSGLAGGQETQYF.

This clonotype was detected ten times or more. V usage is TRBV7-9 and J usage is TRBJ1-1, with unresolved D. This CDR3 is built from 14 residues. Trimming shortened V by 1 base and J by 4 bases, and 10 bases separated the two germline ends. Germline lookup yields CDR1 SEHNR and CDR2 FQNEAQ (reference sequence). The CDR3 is CASSLGGQITEAFF. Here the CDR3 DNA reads TGTGCCAGCAGCTTAGGTGGCCAGATCACTGAAGCTTTCTTT.

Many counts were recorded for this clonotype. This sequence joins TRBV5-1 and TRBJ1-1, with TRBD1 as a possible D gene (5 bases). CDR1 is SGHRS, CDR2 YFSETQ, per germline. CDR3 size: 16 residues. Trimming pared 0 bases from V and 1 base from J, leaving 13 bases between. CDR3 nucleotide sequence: TGCGCCAGCAGCTTGGAGTTAACAGGACCGAACACTGAAGCTTTCTTT. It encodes CASSLELTGPNTEAFF.

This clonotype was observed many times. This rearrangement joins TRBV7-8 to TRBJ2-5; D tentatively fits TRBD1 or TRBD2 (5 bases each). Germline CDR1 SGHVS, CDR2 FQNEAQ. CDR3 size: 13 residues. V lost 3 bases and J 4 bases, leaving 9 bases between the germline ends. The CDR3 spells CASSLLGVETQYF. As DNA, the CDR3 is TGTGCCAGCAGCTTGTTGGGGGTAGAGACCCAGTACTTC.

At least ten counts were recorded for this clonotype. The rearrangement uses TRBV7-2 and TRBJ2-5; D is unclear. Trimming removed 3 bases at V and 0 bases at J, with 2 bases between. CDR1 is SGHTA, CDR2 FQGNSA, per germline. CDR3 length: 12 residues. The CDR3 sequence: CASSFYQETQYF. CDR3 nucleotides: TGTGCCAGCAGCTTCTACCAAGAGACCCAGTACTTC.

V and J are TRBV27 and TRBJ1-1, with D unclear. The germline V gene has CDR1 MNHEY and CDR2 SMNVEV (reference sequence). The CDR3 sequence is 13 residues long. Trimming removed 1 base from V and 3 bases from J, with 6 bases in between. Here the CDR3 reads CASSLLADTEAFF. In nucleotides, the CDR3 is TGTGCCAGCAGTTTATTGGCCGACACTGAAGCTTTCTTT.

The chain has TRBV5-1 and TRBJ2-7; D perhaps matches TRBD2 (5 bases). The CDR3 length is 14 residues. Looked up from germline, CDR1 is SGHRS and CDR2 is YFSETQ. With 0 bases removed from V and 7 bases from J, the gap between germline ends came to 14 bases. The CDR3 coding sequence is TGCGCCAGCAGCTTGGTATATACCTCGGGGGAGCAGTACTTC. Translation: CASSLVYTSGEQYF.

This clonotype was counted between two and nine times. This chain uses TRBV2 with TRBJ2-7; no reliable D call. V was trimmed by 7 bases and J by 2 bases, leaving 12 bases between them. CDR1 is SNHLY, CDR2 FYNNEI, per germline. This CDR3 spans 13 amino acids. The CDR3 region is CASKVEPTYEQYF. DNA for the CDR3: TGTGCCAGCAAGGTTGAACCCACCTACGAGCAGTACTTC.

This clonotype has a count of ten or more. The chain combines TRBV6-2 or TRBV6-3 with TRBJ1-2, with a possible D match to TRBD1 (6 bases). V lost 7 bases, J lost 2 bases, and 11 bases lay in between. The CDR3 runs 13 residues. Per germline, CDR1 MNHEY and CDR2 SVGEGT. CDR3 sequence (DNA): TGTGCCAGCACCCCTACAGGGAACTATGGCTACACCTTC. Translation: CASTPTGNYGYTF.

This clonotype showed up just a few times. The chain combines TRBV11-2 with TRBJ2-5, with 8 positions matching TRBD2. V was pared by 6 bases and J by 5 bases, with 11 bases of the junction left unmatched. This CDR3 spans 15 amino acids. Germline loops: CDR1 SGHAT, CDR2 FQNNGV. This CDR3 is CASSQLVAGQETQYF. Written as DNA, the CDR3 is TGTGCCAGCAGTCAACTTGTAGCGGGGCAGGAGACCCAGTACTTC.

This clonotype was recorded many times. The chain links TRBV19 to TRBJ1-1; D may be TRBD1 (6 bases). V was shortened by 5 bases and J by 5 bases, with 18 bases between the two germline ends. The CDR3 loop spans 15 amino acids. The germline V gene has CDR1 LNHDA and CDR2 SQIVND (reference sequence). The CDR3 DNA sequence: TGTGCCAGTAGTCCATCTCAGGGGCGGAGAACTGAAGCTTTCTTT. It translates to CASSPSQGRRTEAFF.

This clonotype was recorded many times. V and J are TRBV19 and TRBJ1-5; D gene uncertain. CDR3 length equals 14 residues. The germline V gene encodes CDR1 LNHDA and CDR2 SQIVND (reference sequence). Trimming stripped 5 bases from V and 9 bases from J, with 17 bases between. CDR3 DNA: TGTGCCAGTAGTGCACGTCTCCCGGAGCCGCCCCAGCATTTT. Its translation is CASSARLPEPPQHF. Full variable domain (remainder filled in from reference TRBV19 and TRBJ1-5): DGGITQSPKYLFRKEGQNVTLSCEQNLNHDAMYWYRQDPGQGLRLIYYSQIVNDFQKGDIAEGYSVSREKKESFPLTVTSAQKNPTAFYLCASSARLPEPPQHFGDGTRLSIL.

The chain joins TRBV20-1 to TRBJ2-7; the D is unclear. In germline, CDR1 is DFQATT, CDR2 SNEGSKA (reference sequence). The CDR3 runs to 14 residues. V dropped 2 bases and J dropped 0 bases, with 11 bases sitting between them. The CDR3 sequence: CSARPYQSSYEQYF. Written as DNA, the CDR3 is TGCAGTGCTAGACCCTACCAGAGCTCCTACGAGCAGTACTTC.

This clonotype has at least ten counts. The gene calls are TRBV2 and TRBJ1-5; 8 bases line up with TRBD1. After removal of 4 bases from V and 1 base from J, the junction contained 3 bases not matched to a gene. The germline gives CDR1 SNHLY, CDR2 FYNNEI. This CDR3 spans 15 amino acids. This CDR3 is CASSADRGSNQPQHF. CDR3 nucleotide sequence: TGTGCCAGCAGTGCCGACAGGGGAAGCAATCAGCCCCAGCATTTT.

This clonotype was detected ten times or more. Here the CDR3 reads CASSRRGGAEAFF. The CDR3 DNA is TGTGCCAGCAGCCGGAGGGGGGGGGCTGAAGCTTTCTTT. The chain couples TRBV12-3 or TRBV12-4 to TRBJ1-1; tentative D call: TRBD1 (6 bases). Trimming shortened V by 6 bases and J by 6 bases, and 14 bases separated the two germline ends. The CDR3 is 13 amino acids.

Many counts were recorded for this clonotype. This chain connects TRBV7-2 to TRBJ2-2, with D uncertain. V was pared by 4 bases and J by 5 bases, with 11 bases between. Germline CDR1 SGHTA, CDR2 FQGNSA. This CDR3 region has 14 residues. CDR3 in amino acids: CASSSDGFTGELFF. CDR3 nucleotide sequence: TGTGCCAGCAGCTCAGACGGTTTTACCGGGGAGCTGTTTTTT.

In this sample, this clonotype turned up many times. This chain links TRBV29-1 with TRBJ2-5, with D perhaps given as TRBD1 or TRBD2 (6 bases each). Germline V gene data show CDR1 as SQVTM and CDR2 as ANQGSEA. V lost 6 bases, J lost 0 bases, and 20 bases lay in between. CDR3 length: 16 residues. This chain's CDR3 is CSVNLERGANQETQYF. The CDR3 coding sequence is TGCAGCGTCAATTTAGAGAGGGGGGCGAACCAAGAGACCCAGTACTTC.

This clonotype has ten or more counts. The CDR3 here is CASSVAAGNTIYF. DNA of the CDR3: TGTGCCAGCAGCGTAGCTGCCGGAAACACCATATATTTT. The rearrangement joins TRBV9 to TRBJ1-3, with D unclear. The germline V gene encodes CDR1 SGDLS and CDR2 YYNGEE. The CDR3 extends over 13 amino acids. V shed 0 bases and J shed 4 bases, with 5 bases lying between them. Full variable domain (rest looked up from reference TRBV9 and TRBJ1-3): DSGVTQTPKHLITATGQRVTLRCSPRSGDLSVYWYQQSLDQGLQFLIQYYNGEERAKGNILERFSAQQFPDLHSELNLSSLELGDSALYFCASSVAAGNTIYFGEGSWLTVV.

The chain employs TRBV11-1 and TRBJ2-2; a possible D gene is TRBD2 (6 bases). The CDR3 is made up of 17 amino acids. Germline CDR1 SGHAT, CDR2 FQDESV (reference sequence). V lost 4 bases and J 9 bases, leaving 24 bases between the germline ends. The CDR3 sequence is CASSSPGVAVDARELFF. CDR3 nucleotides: TGTGCCAGCAGCTCCCCGGGCGTAGCGGTCGATGCCAGGGAGCTGTTTTTT.

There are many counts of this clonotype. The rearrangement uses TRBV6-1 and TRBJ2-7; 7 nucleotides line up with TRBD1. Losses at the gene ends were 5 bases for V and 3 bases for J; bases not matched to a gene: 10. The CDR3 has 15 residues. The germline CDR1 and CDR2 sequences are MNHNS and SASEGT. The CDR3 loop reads CASSPRQGEGYEQYF. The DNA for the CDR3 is TGTGCCAGCAGTCCGCGACAGGGAGAGGGCTACGAGCAGTACTTC.

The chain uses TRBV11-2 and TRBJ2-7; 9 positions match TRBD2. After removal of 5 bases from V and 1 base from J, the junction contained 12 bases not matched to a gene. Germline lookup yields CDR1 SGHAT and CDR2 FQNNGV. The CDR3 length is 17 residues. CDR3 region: CASSHGTSNRRSYEQYF. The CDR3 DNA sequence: TGTGCCAGCAGCCACGGGACTAGCAATCGAAGATCCTACGAGCAGTACTTC.

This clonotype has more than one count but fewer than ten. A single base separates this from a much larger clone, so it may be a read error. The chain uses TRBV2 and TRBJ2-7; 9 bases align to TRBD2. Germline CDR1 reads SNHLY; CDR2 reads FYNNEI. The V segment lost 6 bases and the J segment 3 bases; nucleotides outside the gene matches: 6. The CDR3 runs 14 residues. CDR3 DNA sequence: TGTGCCAGCAGGGCCATAGCGGGAGTCTACGAGCAGTACTTC. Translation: CASRAIAGVYEQYF.

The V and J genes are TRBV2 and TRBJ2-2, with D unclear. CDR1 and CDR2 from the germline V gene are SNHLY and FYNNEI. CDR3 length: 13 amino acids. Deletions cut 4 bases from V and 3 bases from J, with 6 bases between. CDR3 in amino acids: CASSVPYTGELFF. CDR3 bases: TGTGCCAGCAGTGTGCCTTACACCGGGGAGCTGTTTTTT.

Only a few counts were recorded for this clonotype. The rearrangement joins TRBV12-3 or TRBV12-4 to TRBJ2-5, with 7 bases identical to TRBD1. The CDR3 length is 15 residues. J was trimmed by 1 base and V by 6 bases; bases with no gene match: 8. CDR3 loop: CASSATGIGQETQYF. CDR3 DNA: TGTGCCAGCAGCGCGACAGGGATCGGCCAAGAGACCCAGTACTTC.

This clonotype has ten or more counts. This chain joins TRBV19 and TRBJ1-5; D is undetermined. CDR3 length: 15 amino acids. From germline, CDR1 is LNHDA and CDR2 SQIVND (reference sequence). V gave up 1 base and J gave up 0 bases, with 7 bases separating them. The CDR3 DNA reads TGTGCCAGTAGTATAGTTCCAGGTAGCAATCAGCCCCAGCATTTT. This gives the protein CASSIVPGSNQPQHF.

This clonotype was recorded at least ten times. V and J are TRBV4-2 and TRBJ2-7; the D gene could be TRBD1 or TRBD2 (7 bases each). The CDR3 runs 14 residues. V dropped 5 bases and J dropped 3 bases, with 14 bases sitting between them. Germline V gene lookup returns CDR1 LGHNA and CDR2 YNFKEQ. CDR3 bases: TGTGCCAGCAGCGGGAGGGGGCAGAACTACGAGCAGTACTTC. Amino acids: CASSGRGQNYEQYF.

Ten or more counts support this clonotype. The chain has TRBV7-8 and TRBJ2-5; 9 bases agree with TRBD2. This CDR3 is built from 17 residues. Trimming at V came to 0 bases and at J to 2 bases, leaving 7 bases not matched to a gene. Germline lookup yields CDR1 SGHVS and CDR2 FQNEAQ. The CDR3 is CASSLALAGMGQETQYF. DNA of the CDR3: TGTGCCAGCAGCTTAGCCCTAGCGGGAATGGGTCAAGAGACCCAGTACTTC.

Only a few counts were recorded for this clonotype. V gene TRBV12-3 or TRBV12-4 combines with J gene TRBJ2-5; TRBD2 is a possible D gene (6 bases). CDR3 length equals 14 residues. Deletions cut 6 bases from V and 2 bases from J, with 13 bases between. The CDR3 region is CASRRSGSQETQYF. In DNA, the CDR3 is TGTGCCAGCAGGCGGAGCGGGTCTCAAGAGACCCAGTACTTC.